This T cell receptor beta chain was recorded in a study of neurological immune-mediated disorders. This clonotype occurred many times. Each CDR3 protein gets one entry after TCRdb re-called the 5' RACE reads with MiXCR. The sample lists about 79,000 distinct CDR3 sequences, 13% to 15% seen once, with more than 6% in the top ten. Among the participants, healthy controls were blood bank volunteers in Maryland, USA. This CDR3 has 14 amino acids. Trimming stripped 2 bases from V and 0 bases from J, with 7 bases between. CDR1 is MNHEY and CDR2 is SMNVEV in the germline V gene (reference sequence). The TCR originated in a woman aged 45-59 years in good health. Sequencing was performed on PBMCs. The chain combines TRBV27 with TRBJ1-1, with a weak D call TRBD1 (5 bases). The CDR3 DNA reads as TGTGCCAGCAGTTTAGACAGAGTGAACACTGAAGCTTTCTTT. It specifies CASSLDRVNTEAFF.